One and the same sample provided the 29 T cell receptor beta chains below, sequenced in a study of T-cell reconstitution after alpha-beta-depleted transplantation in children (dated by TCRdb to the mid-2010s). The library was produced with PCR. Reads for this sample came from an Illumina HiSeq 2500. To normalize quantification of the TCRbeta repertoire, the TCR libraries were built with molecular barcoding that relied on unique molecular identifiers. In-frame beta chains were kept once TCRdb had trimmed the public reads at Q25 with fastp and called clones with MiXCR. Entries are consolidated by CDR3 protein sequence, retaining the most common genes and DNA. The sample data list hundreds of thousands of distinct CDR3 sequences, and roughly 15% of these were observed just once. In total, the top ten clones hold 1.1% of the sample. The sequences come from PBMCs from the stem cell graft donor, collected from the stem cell graft. The receptors shown here come from a human donor who donated a stem cell graft to a child with acute myeloid leukemia.

This clonotype was seen at least ten times. The chain recombines TRBV20-1 with TRBJ1-4, with 8 bases matching TRBD1. Germline V CDR1 and CDR2: DFQATT, SNEGSKA (reference sequence). This CDR3 region has 17 residues. V was pared by 2 bases and J by 0 bases, with 8 bases of the junction left unmatched. The CDR3 DNA reads TGCAGTGCTAGACCGGGACAGGCGACTGCAACTAATGAAAAACTGTTTTTT. Translation gives CSARPGQATATNEKLFF.

There are many counts of this clonotype. The rearrangement uses TRBV24-1 and TRBJ1-2; D unresolved. The CDR3 length is 13 residues. Trimming cost V 4 bases and J 7 bases, with 12 bases left between them. Germline CDR1 and CDR2: KGHDR and SFDVKD. The CDR3 DNA follows: TGTGCCACCAGTGACCCCGACACCATTGGCTACACCTTC. Translating gives CATSDPDTIGYTF.

The chain carries TRBV20-1 and TRBJ2-3; 7 nucleotides align to TRBD2. This CDR3 has 14 residues. Germline values: CDR1 DFQATT, CDR2 SNEGSKA (reference sequence). The CDR3 bases are TGCTTCTGCTATAGGAGCGGGGAAACAGATACGCAGTATTTT. Its translation is CFCYRSGETDTQYF.

This clonotype has just one count. The V gene is TRBV28, the J gene TRBJ1-1, with a possible D match to TRBD1 (6 bases). The germline V and J ends were trimmed by 5 bases and 0 bases, with 16 bases remaining between them. This CDR3 is built from 16 residues. The germline gives CDR1 MDHEN, CDR2 SYDVKM. In DNA, the CDR3 is TGTGCCAGCAGTCCACAGGGACGAAACGTGAACACTGAAGCTTTCTTT. Amino acids: CASSPQGRNVNTEAFF.

The chain carries TRBV20-1 and TRBJ1-1, with D unclear. This CDR3 is built from 10 residues. V gave up 4 bases and J gave up 7 bases, with 7 bases separating them. Germline V CDR1 and CDR2: DFQATT, SNEGSKA (reference sequence). The CDR3: CSATAFEAFF. The DNA for the CDR3 is TGCAGTGCTACAGCTTTTGAAGCTTTCTTT.

This clonotype was recorded at least ten times. The chain carries TRBV6-1 and TRBJ2-1; perhaps TRBD2 as D (6 bases). Trimming took off 5 bases at V and 4 bases at J, with 15 bases between the two ends. This CDR3 spans 15 amino acids. Germline V gene sequence: CDR1 MNHNS, CDR2 SASEGT. The CDR3 DNA follows: TGTGCCAGCAGTAAAGACGGACTAAGTTACAATGAGCAGTTCTTC. This sequence encodes CASSKDGLSYNEQFF.

The J gene is TRBJ2-1, the V gene TRBV24-1; TRBD1 is a possible D gene (5 bases). Germline V gives CDR1 KGHDR, CDR2 SFDVKD. The CDR3 contains 16 residues. Trimming stripped 1 base from V and 2 bases from J, with 11 bases between. Here the CDR3 DNA reads TGTGCCACCAGTGATTTTGGGGCGACAGCCTACAATGAGCAGTTCTTC. Translated: CATSDFGATAYNEQFF.

The table lists this clonotype with a few counts. This sequence may be a read error, since a much larger clone differs from it by one base. The V and J genes are TRBV7-9 and TRBJ1-2; D not resolved. The CDR3 totals 13 residues. V lost 0 bases and J 3 bases, leaving 5 bases between the germline ends. Germline assignment: CDR1 SEHNR and CDR2 FQNEAQ (reference sequence). CDR3 in DNA: TGTGCCAGCAGCTTAGCAGGGCACTATGGCTACACCTTC. Its protein is CASSLAGHYGYTF. The complete variable domain, with remaining parts taken from reference TRBV7-9 and TRBJ1-2, reads DTGVSQNPRHKITKRGQNVTFRCDPISEHNRLYWYRQTLGQGPEFLTYFQNEAQLEKSRLLSDRFSAERPKGSFSTLEIQRTEQGDSAMYLCASSLAGHYGYTFGSGTRLTVV.

The rearrangement links TRBV12-3 or TRBV12-4 to TRBJ1-1; a weak D match, TRBD1 (6 bases). The CDR3 consists of 13 residues. V lost 5 bases and J lost 5, with 12 bases in between. The CDR3 protein is CASSAGTSTEAFF. In DNA, the CDR3 is TGTGCCAGCAGTGCCGGGACATCTACTGAAGCTTTCTTT.

This clonotype showed up just a few times. The chain is built from TRBV12-3 or TRBV12-4 and TRBJ2-5; perhaps TRBD2 as D (6 bases). This CDR3 spans 12 amino acids. Trimming shortened V by 7 bases and J by 4 bases, and 10 bases separated the two germline ends. CDR3 nucleotides: TGTGCCAGCACCCTCGGGGGAGAGACCCAGTACTTC. Its protein product is CASTLGGETQYF.

Only a few counts were recorded for this clonotype. The rearrangement links TRBV15 to TRBJ1-1; TRBD1 agrees at 9 bases. The CDR3 length is 17 residues. Germline V gene lookup returns CDR1 LNHNV and CDR2 YYDKDF (reference sequence). Trimming at V came to 7 bases and at J to 1 base, leaving 13 bases not matched to a gene. The CDR3 here is CATTLGQGSRENTEAFF. The CDR3 DNA reads TGTGCCACCACCCTAGGACAGGGGAGTAGGGAGAACACTGAAGCTTTCTTT.

This clonotype was observed at least ten times. The J gene is TRBJ2-2, the V gene TRBV7-3, with TRBD2 matching over 9 bases. With V trimmed by 5 bases and J by 6 bases, 7 bases remained unmatched. This CDR3 is 15 amino acids long. Germline V gene sequence: CDR1 SGHTA, CDR2 FQGTGA. The CDR3 reads CASSPGVAGAGELFF. The CDR3, as DNA: TGTGCCAGCAGCCCTGGGGTAGCGGGGGCCGGGGAGCTGTTTTTT.

This clonotype was counted many times. This chain joins TRBV9 and TRBJ2-1; D is unclear. CDR3 length: 17 amino acids. The germline CDR1 and CDR2 sequences are SGDLS and YYNGEE. V was clipped by 0 bases and J by 0 bases, with 13 bases between them. The CDR3 region has the DNA TGTGCCAGCAGCGTAGCTACGGGCGGCTCCTCCTACAATGAGCAGTTCTTC. It codes for CASSVATGGSSYNEQFF.

V usage is TRBV5-1 and J usage is TRBJ2-3; TRBD2 agrees at 8 bases. V shed 0 bases and J 5 bases; nucleotides not matched to a gene: 2. The CDR3 extends over 14 amino acids. CDR1 SGHRS and CDR2 YFSETQ come from the germline V gene. The CDR3 DNA reads as TGCGCCAGCAGCTTGGCAGCGGGGGAAGATACGCAGTATTTT. Amino acids: CASSLAAGEDTQYF.

Only a few counts were recorded for this clonotype. This chain links TRBV28 with TRBJ2-7; 8 positions agree with TRBD1. The length of the CDR3 is 14 residues. J was trimmed by 6 bases and V by 2 bases; bases with no gene match: 6. Germline V lookup: CDR1 MDHEN, CDR2 SYDVKM. The CDR3 DNA sequence: TGTGCCAGCAGTTTACATTTGACAGGGGCCGAGCAGTACGTC. This codes for CASSLHLTGAEQYV.

For this clonotype: Germline is not matched at one junction end, which may reflect a read error. The genes are TRBV10-3 and TRBJ2-6; 12 positions match TRBD1. The germline V gene has CDR1 ENHRY and CDR2 SYGVKD. This CDR3 has 20 residues. The chain's CDR3 is CPISPGQGATTLSGANVLTF. CDR3 coding DNA: TGTCCCATCAGCCCGGGACAGGGGGCGACTACTCTCTCTGGGGCCAACGTCCTGACTTTC.

This clonotype was recorded at least ten times. This chain connects TRBV5-1 to TRBJ1-6; D ambiguous. The CDR3 contains 14 residues. CDR1 SGHRS and CDR2 YFSETQ come from the germline V gene. V lost 2 bases and J lost 7, with 10 bases in between. The CDR3 protein is CASSFYSQNSPLHF. CDR3 bases: TGCGCCAGCAGCTTCTACAGTCAGAATTCACCCCTCCACTTT.

This clonotype was picked up many times. This rearrangement joins TRBV12-3 or TRBV12-4 to TRBJ1-6, with 8 nucleotides matching TRBD1. The CDR3 runs 15 residues. V gave up 7 bases and J gave up 0 bases; unmatched junction bases: 2. The CDR3 loop is CASNTGGSYNSPLHF. The CDR3, as DNA: TGTGCCAGCAACACAGGGGGCTCCTATAATTCACCCCTCCACTTT.

This clonotype was seen only a few times. The chain combines TRBV27 with TRBJ1-4, with TRBD1 identical over 10 bases. Per germline, CDR1 MNHEY and CDR2 SMNVEV (reference sequence). The CDR3 spans 15 residues. With V trimmed by 6 bases and J by 8 bases, 9 bases remained unmatched. The CDR3 loop reads CASSPALTGGEKLFF. DNA for the CDR3: TGTGCCAGCAGCCCCGCCCTGACAGGGGGCGAAAAACTGTTTTTT.

This clonotype appeared a single time. A much larger clone lies one base from this, so it may be a read error. The chain is built from TRBV20-1 and TRBJ1-5; D is undetermined. The CDR3 is 13 residues long. The V gene lost 1 base and the J gene lost 7 bases, with 11 bases spanning the gap. Germline assignment: CDR1 DFQATT and CDR2 SNEGSKA (reference sequence). CDR3 DNA sequence: TGCAGTGCTAGAGTAGAGATGGGACAGCCCCAGCATTTT. Its translation is CSARVEMGQPQHF.

Ten or more counts support this clonotype. V and J are TRBV7-2 and TRBJ2-3, with 7 positions matching TRBD2. The V gene's germline CDR1 is SGHTA and CDR2 FQGNSA. The CDR3 has 19 amino acids. V trimming: 0 bases; J trimming: 2 bases; junction bases outside the gene matches: 14. CDR3 region: CASSLAGGDGSSVTDTQYF. CDR3 in DNA: TGTGCCAGCAGCTTAGCTGGGGGGGACGGCTCCTCGGTCACAGATACGCAGTATTTT.

In its sample, this clonotype was seen many times. This chain uses TRBV7-6 with TRBJ2-6; 8 positions agree with TRBD1. CDR1 is SGHVS and CDR2 is FNYEAQ in the germline V gene. The CDR3 is made up of 17 amino acids. After removal of 5 bases from V and 0 bases from J, the junction contained 6 bases not matched to a gene. For the CDR3, the DNA is TGTGCCAGCAGCCATGACAGGGGCGGCTCTGGGGCCAACGTCCTGACTTTC. Translation gives CASSHDRGGSGANVLTF.

This clonotype was seen many times. The J gene is TRBJ1-4, the V gene TRBV29-1; D unresolved. The CDR3 is 16 residues long. Germline V CDR1 and CDR2: SQVTM, ANQGSEA. Trimming cost V 6 bases and J 0 bases, with 17 bases left between them. The CDR3 spells CSVRKGPGATNEKLFF. The CDR3 coding sequence is TGCAGCGTCCGAAAGGGTCCGGGTGCAACTAATGAAAAACTGTTTTTT.

This clonotype occurred many times. The rearrangement joins TRBV29-1 to TRBJ2-1; D gene ambiguous. This CDR3 is 13 amino acids long. Germline lookup yields CDR1 SQVTM and CDR2 ANQGSEA. Trimming left V 0 bases short and J 1 base short, with 4 bases between. CDR3 nucleotides: TGCAGCGTTGAAGATGGGTCCTACAATGAGCAGTTCTTC. Its protein product is CSVEDGSYNEQFF.

This clonotype was picked up many times. In nucleotides, the CDR3 is TGTGCCAGCAGCTTGGACAGGGACGATAACACTGAAGCTTTCTTT. Its translation is CASSLDRDDNTEAFF. V usage is TRBV5-6 and J usage is TRBJ1-1, with D possibly being TRBD1 (6 bases). Germline V gene lookup returns CDR1 SGHDT and CDR2 YYEEEE. There are 15 residues in the CDR3. V gave up 0 bases and J gave up 2 bases, with 11 bases separating them. Filled out from reference TRBV5-6 and TRBJ1-1, the complete variable domain reads DAGVTQSPTHLIKTRGQQVTLRCSPKSGHDTVSWYQQALGQGPQFIFQYYEEEERQRGNFPDRFSGHQFPNYSSELNVNALLLGDSALYLCASSLDRDDNTEAFFGQGTRLTVV.

The chain combines TRBV7-9 with TRBJ2-5; TRBD1 aligns across 10 bases. CDR3 length: 13 amino acids. Germline CDR1 reads SEHNR; CDR2 reads FQNEAQ (reference sequence). The junction had 7 bases not matched to a gene; V was cut back by 8 bases and J by 7 bases. The CDR3 sequence is CASAGTGDGTQYF. CDR3 DNA: TGTGCCAGCGCCGGGACAGGGGATGGGACCCAGTACTTC. The full variable domain, completed using reference TRBV7-9 and TRBJ2-5, is DTGVSQNPRHKITKRGQNVTFRCDPISEHNRLYWYRQTLGQGPEFLTYFQNEAQLEKSRLLSDRFSAERPKGSFSTLEIQRTEQGDSAMYLCASAGTGDGTQYFGPGTRLLVL.

This clonotype was counted a few times. V gene TRBV12-5 combines with J gene TRBJ2-7; 8 nucleotides match TRBD1. Germline V gives CDR1 LGHNT, CDR2 FRNRAP. Trimming cost V 7 bases and J 5 bases; bases outside gene matches: 13. The CDR3 is made up of 15 amino acids. The CDR3 sequence is CASALRGQGPNEQYF. The CDR3 bases are TGTGCTAGTGCCCTGAGAGGACAGGGACCCAACGAGCAGTACTTC.

The V call is TRBV19, the J call TRBJ1-5; D remains ambiguous. Trimming took 1 base from V and 4 from J, leaving 8 bases between them. The CDR3 contains 14 residues. Germline lookup yields CDR1 LNHDA and CDR2 SQIVND (reference sequence). CDR3 DNA sequence: TGTGCCAGTAGTATAGGAGGCAGAAATCAGCCCCAGCATTTT. Amino acid sequence: CASSIGGRNQPQHF.

This clonotype appeared many times. The chain links TRBV29-1 to TRBJ1-2; D unclear. The CDR3 is 13 residues long. Germline lookup yields CDR1 SQVTM and CDR2 ANQGSEA. V lost 0 bases and J lost 4, with 9 bases in between. The DNA of the CDR3 is TGCAGCGTTGAAGATGGGCTGTCCTATGGCTACACCTTC. Translating gives CSVEDGLSYGYTF.